These 26 T cell receptor beta chains were sequenced from one sample in a study of T cell changes during pregnancy in multiple sclerosis. Profiled with immunoSEQ multiplex PCR; TCRdb holds only in-frame clones, not every one. The sample has under 70,000 clones, 80% to 95% seen once. Sequenced material: peripheral blood, taken in the third trimester of pregnancy. The origin of the receptors is a female donor in good health, enrolled as a control in a pregnancy study.

V gene TRBV20-1 combines with J gene TRBJ1-1, with D hard to call. Germline assignment: CDR1 DFQATT and CDR2 SNEGSKA (reference sequence). V lost 8 bases and J 8 bases, leaving 12 bases between the germline ends. CDR3 length: 10 residues. The CDR3 nucleotides read TGCAGTCCCCACCGCAGAGAAGCTTTCTTT. It encodes CSPHRREAFF.

The chain has TRBV9 and TRBJ2-7; 9 bases are shared with TRBD2. J was trimmed by 2 bases and V by 2 bases; bases with no gene match: 5. CDR1 is SGDLS, CDR2 YYNGEE, per germline. The CDR3 has 15 residues. The chain's CDR3 is CASSVGGGAPYEQYF. The CDR3 DNA is TGTGCCAGCAGCGTCGGCGGGGGGGCCCCCTACGAGCAGTACTTC.

The genes are TRBV10-3 and TRBJ2-4; 9 bases are a match to TRBD2. Per germline, CDR1 ENHRY and CDR2 SYGVKD. The V and J ends lost 0 bases and 6 bases, in that order; junction bases with no gene match: 12. The CDR3 contains 18 residues. Here the CDR3 DNA reads TGTGCCATCAGTGAGTCGATCGGTGATAGCGGGGGAGGAAACATTCAGTACTTC. Protein sequence: CAISESIGDSGGGNIQYF.

The rearrangement joins TRBV7-9 to TRBJ2-2, with 11 bases fitting TRBD2. CDR3 size: 17 residues. After removal of 5 bases from V and 4 bases from J, the junction contained 9 bases not matched to a gene. In germline, CDR1 is SEHNR, CDR2 FQNEAQ (reference sequence). The CDR3 region has the DNA TGTGCCAGCAGCCCCCCCACTAGCGGGAGTGGCACCGGGGAGCTGTTTTTT. It is translated as CASSPPTSGSGTGELFF.

The V gene is TRBV6-5, the J gene TRBJ2-5; TRBD1 aligns across 8 bases. The CDR3 length is 13 residues. V lost 5 bases, J lost 5 bases, and 4 bases stayed unmatched. Germline V lookup: CDR1 MNHEY, CDR2 SVGAGI. The CDR3 DNA is TGTGCCAGCAGTAAGACAGGGGTTGAGACCCAGTACTTC. It encodes CASSKTGVETQYF.

The V gene is TRBV29-1, the J gene TRBJ2-1; 10 bases agree with TRBD2. The CDR3 spans 16 residues. Germline V gene lookup returns CDR1 SQVTM and CDR2 ANQGSEA. V was pared by 4 bases and J by 5 bases, with 11 bases of the junction left unmatched. This CDR3 is CSVVGEREGRHNEQFF. Here the CDR3 DNA reads TGCAGCGTTGTAGGTGAGCGGGAGGGCCGACACAATGAGCAGTTCTTC.

The rearrangement joins TRBV4-2 to TRBJ1-2; D is perhaps TRBD1 (6 bases). Looked up from germline, CDR1 is LGHNA and CDR2 is YNFKEQ. V lost 3 bases, J lost 4 bases, and 27 bases lay in between. The CDR3 is 19 residues long. CDR3 bases: TGTGCCAGCAGCCAGGGGGAGGGGGTCGGGGGCGGCCGAGCCTATGGCTACACCTTC. Its translation: CASSQGEGVGGGRAYGYTF.

This clone appeared a single time. The V and J genes are TRBV7-9 and TRBJ1-2, with D tentatively TRBD1 (5 bases). CDR1 SEHNR and CDR2 FQNEAQ come from the germline V gene (reference sequence). V shed 3 bases and J shed 2 bases, with 19 bases lying between them. The CDR3 consists of 17 residues. The CDR3 coding sequence is TGTGCCAGCAGCTTCGAACGGACAACGAGACCCAACTATGGCTACACCTTC. Protein sequence: CASSFERTTRPNYGYTF.

The V call is TRBV6-5, the J call TRBJ2-7, with unresolved D. Germline CDR1 and CDR2: MNHEY and SVGAGI. Trimming took 6 bases from V and 4 from J, leaving 10 bases between them. The CDR3 has 12 residues. The DNA for the CDR3 is TGTGCCAGCAGAACAGCTCAATACGAGCAGTACTTC. The encoded protein is CASRTAQYEQYF.

The chain carries TRBV6-6 and TRBJ1-2; 10 bases map to TRBD1. Trimming took 6 bases from V and 4 from J; bases not matched to a gene: 2. This CDR3 has 13 amino acids. Germline loops: CDR1 MNHNY, CDR2 SVGAGI (reference sequence). The CDR3 DNA reads as TGTGCCAGCAGCGGACAGGGGGGCTATGGCTACACCTTC. Its protein is CASSGQGGYGYTF.

The chain carries TRBV9 and TRBJ2-5, with D possibly matching TRBD1 (5 bases). Germline assignment: CDR1 SGDLS and CDR2 YYNGEE. The V end lost 3 bases, the J end lost 4 bases, and 19 bases lay between the germline ends. This CDR3 spans 16 amino acids. This CDR3 reads CASSGLQQGSRETQYF. In DNA, the CDR3 is TGTGCCAGCAGCGGCCTCCAGCAGGGATCACGAGAGACCCAGTACTTC. Full variable domain (remainder filled in from reference TRBV9 and TRBJ2-5): DSGVTQTPKHLITATGQRVTLRCSPRSGDLSVYWYQQSLDQGLQFLIQYYNGEERAKGNILERFSAQQFPDLHSELNLSSLELGDSALYFCASSGLQQGSRETQYFGPGTRLLVL.

For this clone: At the DNA level, this CDR3 is encoded by other sequences in the same sample as well. This chain links TRBV11-2 with TRBJ2-7; TRBD1 matches 10 bases. The CDR3 is 17 residues long. The germline CDR1 and CDR2 sequences are SGHAT and FQNNGV. Unmatched junction bases numbered 6, after V lost 1 base and J lost 0 bases. The CDR3 protein is CASSLGTGGSSSYEQYF. Here the CDR3 DNA reads TGTGCCAGCAGCTTAGGGACAGGGGGGTCGAGCTCCTACGAGCAGTACTTC.

The chain links TRBV2 to TRBJ2-1; D not resolved. Per germline, CDR1 SNHLY and CDR2 FYNNEI. This CDR3 has 11 residues. Deletions cut 4 bases from V and 6 bases from J, with 4 bases between. CDR3 DNA sequence: TGTGCCAGCAGTGTTCTCAATGAGCAGTTCTTC. Translation: CASSVLNEQFF.

The J gene is TRBJ2-2, the V gene TRBV10-3, with 9 bases lining up with TRBD1. Looked up from germline, CDR1 is ENHRY and CDR2 is SYGVKD. The CDR3 has 15 residues. V was pared by 10 bases and J by 0 bases, with 6 bases of the junction left unmatched. DNA of the CDR3: TGTGCCAGCCGGGACAGGGCTACGAACACCGGGGAGCTGTTTTTT. This translates into CASRDRATNTGELFF.

V and J are TRBV29-1 and TRBJ2-7; tentative D call: TRBD1 (5 bases). Trimming left V 5 bases short and J 2 bases short, with 10 bases between. Germline V gene data show CDR1 as SQVTM and CDR2 as ANQGSEA. The CDR3 totals 12 residues. Written as DNA, the CDR3 is TGCAGCGTTTCTCCAGGGACCTACGAGCAGTACTTC. Translating gives CSVSPGTYEQYF.

This rearrangement joins TRBV28 to TRBJ2-1, with a possible D match to TRBD1 (5 bases). Trimming took off 3 bases at V and 0 bases at J, with 12 bases between the two ends. Germline CDR1 is MDHEN and CDR2 is SYDVKM. The CDR3 length is 16 residues. The CDR3, as DNA: TGTGCCAGCAGTTTGGGGCCCCCGAGCTCCTACAATGAGCAGTTCTTC. Its translation is CASSLGPPSSYNEQFF.

The CDR3 sequence: CASSLAASGDTQYF. The DNA of the CDR3 is TGTGCCAGCAGCTTAGCGGCTAGTGGAGATACGCAGTATTTT. The chain uses TRBV7-6 and TRBJ2-3, with D hard to call. V gave up 0 bases and J gave up 5 bases, with 9 bases separating them. The germline V gene encodes CDR1 SGHVS and CDR2 FNYEAQ. The CDR3 has 14 amino acids.

The rearrangement uses TRBV7-3 and TRBJ2-3; 10 nucleotides match TRBD2. Germline V gives CDR1 SGHTA, CDR2 FQGTGA. This CDR3 has 17 residues. The V gene end was trimmed by 0 bases and the J gene end by 5 bases; junction bases not matched to a gene: 8. CDR3 region: CASSLTSSGGAQDTQYF. CDR3 DNA sequence: TGTGCCAGCAGCTTAACGTCGAGCGGGGGGGCTCAAGATACGCAGTATTTT.

This rearrangement joins TRBV28 to TRBJ2-2, with no clear D. V gave up 8 bases and J gave up 0 bases, with 7 bases separating them. The CDR3 extends over 13 amino acids. Germline V gene data show CDR1 as MDHEN and CDR2 as SYDVKM. CDR3 sequence (DNA): TGTGCCAGCCAGGTCCCGAACACCGGGGAGCTGTTTTTT. Protein sequence: CASQVPNTGELFF.

The chain joins TRBV9 to TRBJ2-2, with 8 bases fitting TRBD2. The CDR3 is 18 residues long. The ends lost 4 bases at V and 5 bases at J; junction bases unmatched: 16. Germline-derived CDR1 and CDR2 are SGDLS and YYNGEE. DNA of the CDR3: TGTGCCAGCAGCCCCCACCCCGTCGGAGCGGGGGCGACCGGGGAGCTGTTTTTT. Protein sequence: CASSPHPVGAGATGELFF. Variable domain in full (rest from reference TRBV9 and TRBJ2-2): DSGVTQTPKHLITATGQRVTLRCSPRSGDLSVYWYQQSLDQGLQFLIQYYNGEERAKGNILERFSAQQFPDLHSELNLSSLELGDSALYFCASSPHPVGAGATGELFFGEGSRLTVL.

This clone was seen once. The genes are TRBV14 and TRBJ2-1; 11 bases match TRBD2. The trim removed 4 bases at V and 11 bases at J, leaving 7 bases unmatched. The CDR3 covers 14 residues. Germline values: CDR1 SGHDN, CDR2 FVKESK. The CDR3 bases are TGTGCCAGCAGCCCTTCGGGACTAGCGGACAAGCAGTTCTTC. Its translation: CASSPSGLADKQFF.

The rearrangement joins TRBV28 to TRBJ1-1; the D gene is possibly TRBD1 (5 bases). CDR1 and CDR2 (germline): MDHEN, SYDVKM. The CDR3 totals 15 residues. V shed 2 bases and J shed 1 base, with 11 bases lying between them. The CDR3, as DNA: TGTGCCAGCAGTTTAGGGGGGAGCTGGAACACTGAAGCTTTCTTT. This gives the protein CASSLGGSWNTEAFF.

The V call is TRBV2, the J call TRBJ2-1, with 7 bases fitting TRBD1. Looked up from germline, CDR1 is SNHLY and CDR2 is FYNNEI. CDR3 length: 13 amino acids. The V segment lost 6 bases and the J segment 7 bases; nucleotides outside the gene matches: 6. The CDR3 region is CASRTQGLNEQFF. DNA of the CDR3: TGTGCCAGCAGGACACAGGGGTTGAATGAGCAGTTCTTC.

The chain joins TRBV7-2 to TRBJ2-7; D is unresolved. The CDR3 spans 14 residues. Germline V gene sequence: CDR1 SGHTA, CDR2 FQGNSA. Trimming cost V 1 base and J 0 bases, with 7 bases left between them. The CDR3 DNA reads TGTGCCAGCAGCTTAGGGGCATACTCCTACGAGCAGTACTTC. Its translation: CASSLGAYSYEQYF.

The CDR3 region is CSVGLLSSYNEQFF. The CDR3 DNA follows: TGCAGCGTCGGACTCTTGAGCTCCTACAATGAGCAGTTCTTC. The chain links TRBV29-1 to TRBJ2-1; the D gene is possibly TRBD2 (5 bases). The CDR3 is made up of 14 amino acids. Germline CDR1 SQVTM, CDR2 ANQGSEA. The ends were cut back, 6 bases at V and 0 bases at J, with 12 bases in the middle.

The chain has TRBV6-4 and TRBJ1-3; 7 positions agree with TRBD1. Germline CDR1 is MRHNA and CDR2 is SNTAGT. V gave up 5 bases and J gave up 0 bases; unmatched junction bases: 7. The length of the CDR3 is 16 residues. In DNA form, the CDR3 reads TGTGCCAGCAGTACCACAGGGGCGAGCTCTGGAAACACCATATATTTT. Encoded protein: CASSTTGASSGNTIYF.